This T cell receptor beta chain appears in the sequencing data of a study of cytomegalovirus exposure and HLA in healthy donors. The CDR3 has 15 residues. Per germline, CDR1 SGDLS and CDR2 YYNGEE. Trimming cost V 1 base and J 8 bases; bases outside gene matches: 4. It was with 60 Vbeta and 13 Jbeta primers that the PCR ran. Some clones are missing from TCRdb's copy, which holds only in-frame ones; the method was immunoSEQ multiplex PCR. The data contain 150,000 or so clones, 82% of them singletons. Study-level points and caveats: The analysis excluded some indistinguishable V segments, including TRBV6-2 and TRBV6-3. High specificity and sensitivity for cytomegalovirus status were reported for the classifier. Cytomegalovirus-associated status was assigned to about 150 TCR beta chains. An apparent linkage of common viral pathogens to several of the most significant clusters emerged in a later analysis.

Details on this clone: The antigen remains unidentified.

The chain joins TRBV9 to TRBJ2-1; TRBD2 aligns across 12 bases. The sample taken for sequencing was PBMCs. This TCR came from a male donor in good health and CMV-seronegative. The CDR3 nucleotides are TGTGCCAGCAGCGTATCCACTAGCGGGGGGCATGAGCAGTTCTTC. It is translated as CASSVSTSGGHEQFF.